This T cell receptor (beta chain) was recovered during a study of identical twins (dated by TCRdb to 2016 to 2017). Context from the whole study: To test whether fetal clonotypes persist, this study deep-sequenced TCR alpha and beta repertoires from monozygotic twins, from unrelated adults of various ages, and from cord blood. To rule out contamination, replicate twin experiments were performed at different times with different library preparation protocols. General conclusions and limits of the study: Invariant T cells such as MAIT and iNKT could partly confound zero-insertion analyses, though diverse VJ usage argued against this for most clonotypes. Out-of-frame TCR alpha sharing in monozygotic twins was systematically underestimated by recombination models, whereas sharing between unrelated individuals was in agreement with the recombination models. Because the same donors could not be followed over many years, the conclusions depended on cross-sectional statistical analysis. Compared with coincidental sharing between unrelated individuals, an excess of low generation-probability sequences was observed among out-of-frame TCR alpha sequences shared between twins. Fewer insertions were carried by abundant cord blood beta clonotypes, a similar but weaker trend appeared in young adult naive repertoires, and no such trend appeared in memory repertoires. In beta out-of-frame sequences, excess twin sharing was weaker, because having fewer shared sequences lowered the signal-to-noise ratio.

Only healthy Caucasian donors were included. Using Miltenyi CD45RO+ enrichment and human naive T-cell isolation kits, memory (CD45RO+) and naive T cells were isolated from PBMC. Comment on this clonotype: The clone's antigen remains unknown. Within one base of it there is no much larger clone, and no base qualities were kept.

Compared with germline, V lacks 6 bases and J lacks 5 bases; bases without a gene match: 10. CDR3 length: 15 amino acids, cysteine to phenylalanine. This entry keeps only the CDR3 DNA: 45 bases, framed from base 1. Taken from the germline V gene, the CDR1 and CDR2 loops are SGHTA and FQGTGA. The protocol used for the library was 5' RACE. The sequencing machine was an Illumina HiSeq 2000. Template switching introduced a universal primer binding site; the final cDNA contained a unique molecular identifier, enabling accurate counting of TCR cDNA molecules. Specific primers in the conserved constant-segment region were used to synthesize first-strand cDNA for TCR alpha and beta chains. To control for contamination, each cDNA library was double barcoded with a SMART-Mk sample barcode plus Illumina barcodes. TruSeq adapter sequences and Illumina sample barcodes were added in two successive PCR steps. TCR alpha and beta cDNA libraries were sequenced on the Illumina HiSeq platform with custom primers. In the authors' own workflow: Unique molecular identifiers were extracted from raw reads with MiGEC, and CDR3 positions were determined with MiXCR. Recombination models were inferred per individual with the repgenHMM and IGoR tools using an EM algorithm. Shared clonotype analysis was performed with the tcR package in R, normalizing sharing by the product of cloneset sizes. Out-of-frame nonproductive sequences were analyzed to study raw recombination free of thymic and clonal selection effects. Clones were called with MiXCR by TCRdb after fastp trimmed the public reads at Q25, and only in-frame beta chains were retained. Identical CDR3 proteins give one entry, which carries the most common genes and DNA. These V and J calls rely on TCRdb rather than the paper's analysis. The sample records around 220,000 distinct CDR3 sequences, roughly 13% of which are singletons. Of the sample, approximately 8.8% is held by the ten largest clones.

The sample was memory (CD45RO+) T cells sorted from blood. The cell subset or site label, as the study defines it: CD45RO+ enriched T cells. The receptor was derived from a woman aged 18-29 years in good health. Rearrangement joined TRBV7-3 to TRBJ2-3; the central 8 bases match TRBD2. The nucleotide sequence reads TGTGCCAGCAGTCCGCGACGGGGGGGCCGAGATACGCAGTATTTT. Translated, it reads CASSPRRGGRDTQYF.